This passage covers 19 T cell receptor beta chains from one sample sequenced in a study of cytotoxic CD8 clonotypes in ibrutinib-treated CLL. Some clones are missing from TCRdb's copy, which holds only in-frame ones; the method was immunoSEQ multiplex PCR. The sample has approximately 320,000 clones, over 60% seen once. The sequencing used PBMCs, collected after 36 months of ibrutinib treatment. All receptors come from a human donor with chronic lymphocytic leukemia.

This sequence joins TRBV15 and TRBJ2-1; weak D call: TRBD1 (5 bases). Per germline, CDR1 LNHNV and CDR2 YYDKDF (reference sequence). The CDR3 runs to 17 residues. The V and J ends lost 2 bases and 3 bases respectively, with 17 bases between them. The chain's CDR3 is CATSRPPDRSYYNEQFF. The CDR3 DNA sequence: TGTGCCACCAGCAGACCTCCCGACAGAAGCTACTACAATGAGCAGTTCTTC.

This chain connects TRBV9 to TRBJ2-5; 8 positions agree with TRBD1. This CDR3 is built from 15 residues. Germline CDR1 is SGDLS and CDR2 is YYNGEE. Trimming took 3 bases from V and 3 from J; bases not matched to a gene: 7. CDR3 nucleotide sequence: TGTGCCAGCAGCGGACGACAGGGGAGAGAAGAGACCCAGTACTTC. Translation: CASSGRQGREETQYF.

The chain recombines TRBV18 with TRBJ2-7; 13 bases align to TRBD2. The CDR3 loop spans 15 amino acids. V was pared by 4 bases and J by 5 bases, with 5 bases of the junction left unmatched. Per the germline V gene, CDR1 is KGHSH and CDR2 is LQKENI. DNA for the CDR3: TGTGCCAGCTCACAACCAGGACTAGCGGGGGACGAGCAGTACTTC. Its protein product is CASSQPGLAGDEQYF.

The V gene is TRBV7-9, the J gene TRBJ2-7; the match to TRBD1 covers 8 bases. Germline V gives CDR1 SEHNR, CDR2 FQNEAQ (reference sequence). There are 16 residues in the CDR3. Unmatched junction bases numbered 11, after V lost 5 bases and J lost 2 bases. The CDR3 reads CASSDSPRDRTYEQYF. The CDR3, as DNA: TGTGCCAGCAGCGACTCCCCCCGGGACAGGACCTACGAGCAGTACTTC.

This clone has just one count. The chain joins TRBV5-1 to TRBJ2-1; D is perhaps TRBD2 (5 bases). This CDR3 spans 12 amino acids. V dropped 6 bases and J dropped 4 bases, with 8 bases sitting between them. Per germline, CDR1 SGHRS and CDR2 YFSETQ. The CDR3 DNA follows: TGCGCCAGCATGACGGGGTACAATGAGCAGTTCTTC. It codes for CASMTGYNEQFF. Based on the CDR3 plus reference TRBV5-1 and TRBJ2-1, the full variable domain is KAGVTQTPRYLIKTRGQQVTLSCSPISGHRSVSWYQQTPGQGLQFLFEYFSETQRNKGNFPGRFSGRQFSNSRSEMNVSTLELGDSALYLCASMTGYNEQFFGPGTRLTVL.

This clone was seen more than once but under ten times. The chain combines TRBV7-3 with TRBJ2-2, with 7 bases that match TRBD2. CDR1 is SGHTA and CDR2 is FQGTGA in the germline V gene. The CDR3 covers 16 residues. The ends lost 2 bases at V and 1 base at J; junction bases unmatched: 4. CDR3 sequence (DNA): TGTGCCAGCAGCTTAGTCGGGACTAAGAACACCGGGGAGCTGTTTTTT. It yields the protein CASSLVGTKNTGELFF.

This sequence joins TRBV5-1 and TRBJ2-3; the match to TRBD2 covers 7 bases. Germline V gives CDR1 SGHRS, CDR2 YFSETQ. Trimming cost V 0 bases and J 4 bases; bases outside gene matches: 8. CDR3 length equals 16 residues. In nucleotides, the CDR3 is TGCGCCAGCAGCTTGGGAGCGGGATCGGTGGCAGATACGCAGTATTTT. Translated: CASSLGAGSVADTQYF.

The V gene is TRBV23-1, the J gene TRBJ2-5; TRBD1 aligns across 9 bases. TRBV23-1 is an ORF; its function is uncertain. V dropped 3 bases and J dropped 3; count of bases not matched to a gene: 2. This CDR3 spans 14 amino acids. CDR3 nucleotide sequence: TGCGCCAGCAGTCACCGGACAGGGGAAGAGACCCAGTACTTC. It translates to CASSHRTGEETQYF.

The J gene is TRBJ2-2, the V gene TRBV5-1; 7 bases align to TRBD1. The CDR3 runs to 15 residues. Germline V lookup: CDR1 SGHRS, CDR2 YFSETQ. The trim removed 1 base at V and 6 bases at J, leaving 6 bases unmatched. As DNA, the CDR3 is TGCGCCAGCAGCTTGCAGGGGGTTTCAGCCGGGGAGCTGTTTTTT. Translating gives CASSLQGVSAGELFF.

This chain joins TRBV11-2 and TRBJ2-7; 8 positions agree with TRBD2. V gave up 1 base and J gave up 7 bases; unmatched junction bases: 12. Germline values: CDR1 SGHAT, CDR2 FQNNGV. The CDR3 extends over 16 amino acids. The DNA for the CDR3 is TGTGCCAGCAGCTTAGTCGGTGCGGGAGGCCTAGGTGAGCAGTACTTC. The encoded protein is CASSLVGAGGLGEQYF.

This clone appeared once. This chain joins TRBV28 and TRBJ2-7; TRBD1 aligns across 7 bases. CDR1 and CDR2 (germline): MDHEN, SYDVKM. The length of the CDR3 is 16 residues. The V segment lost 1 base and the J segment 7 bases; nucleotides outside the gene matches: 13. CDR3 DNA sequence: TGTGCCAGCAGTTTATCCGAGACAGGGAGCTCGGTTGAGCAGTACTTC. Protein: CASSLSETGSSVEQYF.

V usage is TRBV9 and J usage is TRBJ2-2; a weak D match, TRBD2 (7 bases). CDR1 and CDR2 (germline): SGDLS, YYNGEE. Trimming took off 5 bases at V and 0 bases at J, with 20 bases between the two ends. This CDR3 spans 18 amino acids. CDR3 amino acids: CASRGGGRMTANTGELFF. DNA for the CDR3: TGTGCCAGCAGGGGAGGGGGAAGGATGACGGCGAACACCGGGGAGCTGTTTTTT.

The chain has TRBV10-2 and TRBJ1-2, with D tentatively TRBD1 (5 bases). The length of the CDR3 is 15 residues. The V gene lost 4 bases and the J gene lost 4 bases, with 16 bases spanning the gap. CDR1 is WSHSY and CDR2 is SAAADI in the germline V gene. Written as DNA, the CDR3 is TGCGCCAGCAGTGTACTACAAGGGGTTGGCTATGGCTACACCTTC. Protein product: CASSVLQGVGYGYTF.

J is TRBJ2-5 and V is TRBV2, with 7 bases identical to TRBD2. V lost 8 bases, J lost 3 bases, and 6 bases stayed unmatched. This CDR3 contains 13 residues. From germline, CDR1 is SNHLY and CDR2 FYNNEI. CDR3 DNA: TGTGCCAGCCGGCCCGGGGGGAAAGAGACCCAGTACTTC. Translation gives CASRPGGKETQYF.

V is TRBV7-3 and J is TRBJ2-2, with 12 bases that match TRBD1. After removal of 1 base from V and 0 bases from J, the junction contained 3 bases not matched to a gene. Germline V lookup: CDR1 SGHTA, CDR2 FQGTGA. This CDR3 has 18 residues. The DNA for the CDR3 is TGTGCCAGCAGCTTAATCGGGACAGGGGGCGCGAACACCGGGGAGCTGTTTTTT. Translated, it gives CASSLIGTGGANTGELFF.

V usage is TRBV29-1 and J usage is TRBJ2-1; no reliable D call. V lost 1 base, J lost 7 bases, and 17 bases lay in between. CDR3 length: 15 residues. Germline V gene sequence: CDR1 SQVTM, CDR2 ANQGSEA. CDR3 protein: CSVEGFSIPGNEQFF. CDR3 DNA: TGCAGCGTTGAAGGTTTCAGTATCCCTGGGAATGAGCAGTTCTTC.

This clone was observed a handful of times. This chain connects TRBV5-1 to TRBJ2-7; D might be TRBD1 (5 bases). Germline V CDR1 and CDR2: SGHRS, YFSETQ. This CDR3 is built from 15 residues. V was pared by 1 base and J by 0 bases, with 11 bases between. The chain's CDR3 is CASSLRTRGSYEQYF. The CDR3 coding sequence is TGCGCCAGCAGCTTGAGGACAAGGGGCTCCTACGAGCAGTACTTC.

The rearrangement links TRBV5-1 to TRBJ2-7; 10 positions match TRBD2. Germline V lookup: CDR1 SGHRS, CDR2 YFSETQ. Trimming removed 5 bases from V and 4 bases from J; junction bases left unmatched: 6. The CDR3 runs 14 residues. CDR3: CASRSGRASYEQYF. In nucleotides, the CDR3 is TGCGCCAGCAGGAGCGGGAGGGCCTCGTACGAGCAGTACTTC.

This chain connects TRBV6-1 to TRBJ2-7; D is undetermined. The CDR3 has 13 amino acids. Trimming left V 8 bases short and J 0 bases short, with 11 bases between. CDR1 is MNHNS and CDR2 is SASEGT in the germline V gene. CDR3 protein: CASRSVSSYEQYF. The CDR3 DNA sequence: TGTGCCAGCCGGTCAGTAAGCTCCTACGAGCAGTACTTC.